The T cell receptor (beta chain) under discussion was sequenced for a study of CXCR3-negative and CXCR3-positive naive CD8 T cells (dated by TCRdb to between 2019 and 2020). In the study overall: Some 150 million TRB reads were obtained in total, roughly 1.5 +/- 0.3 million reads per library. For the TRBV-TRBJ cluster analysis, the naive subsets came from roughly 5 donors, while the memory cells came from 3 donors. Data from about 12 donors, pooled across two independent experiments, went into the diversity and physicochemical repertoire analyses. Overall study outcomes, separate from this receptor: Because surface CD5, which has been linked to self-reactivity in mice, was comparable between naive subsets, TCR interaction strength was also inferred from TRB CDR3 physicochemical properties. Because CXCR3 expression was partially decreased after cryopreservation, freshly isolated PBMCs were used for most assays. Comparably high repertoire diversity was found in both naive subsets, whereas much lower repertoire diversity was found in memory CD8+ T cells. Naive CXCR3-negative and CXCR3-positive cells from the same donor showed similar TRBV-TRBJ usage, whereas memory cells showed distinct patterns.

Data came from a NextSeq 550. The Human TCR Profiling Kit (MiLaboratory) was used to make UMI-labeled 5' RACE TRB cDNA libraries. cDNA synthesis used the entire amount of extracted RNA, and PCR amplification then used the entire amount of cDNA produced. Libraries were prepared in parallel using an identical number of PCR cycles. Per the original workflow: With a requirement of at least two reads per UMI, MIGEC and MiXCR extracted about 50,000 +/- 10,000 unique UMI-labeled TRB cDNA molecules per library. An average of roughly 40,000 +/- 10,000 functional in-frame TRB CDR3 nucleotide clonotypes without stop codons was found per library. After each sample was downsampled to 5000 UMI-labeled TRB molecules, VDJtools was used to calculate diversity metrics such as normalized Shannon-Wiener and Chao1. For the central five CDR3 residues, VDJtools calculated physicochemical properties weighted by clonotype size, namely interaction energy, strength, volume and Kidera factor 4. With the reads reprocessed by TCRdb, a single entry stands for each CDR3 protein sequence and no DNA is reported. TCRdb, not the authors, supplied the V and J calls. The sample's clone listing holds about 57,000 distinct CDR3 sequences. In total, the top ten clones hold about 25% of the sample.

Each CD8+ T cell subset was flow-sorted in triplicate, with roughly 300,000 cells per subset placed directly into RLT lysis buffer. Using standard density gradient centrifugation, peripheral blood mononuclear cells were isolated from buffy coats. An RNeasy Mini Kit was used to extract total RNA from the sorted cells. About this clonotype itself: Which antigen it targets is not known.

The germline V gene encodes CDR1 DFQATT and CDR2 SNEGSKA (reference sequence). Spanning cysteine to phenylalanine, the CDR3 consists of 14 amino acids. There is no recorded DNA. Sequences were obtained from memory CD8+ T cells from blood. In light of the paper, this sample's cell subset or site label describes: conventional CD8+ memory T cells (TMEM), sorted as controls. This TCR came from a human donor in good health. Some clones in this sample may be carry-over from other donors' samples. The chain links TRBV20-1 with TRBJ2-7; there is no DNA to check the TCRdb D call of TRBD2. The CDR3 amino acid sequence is: CSAPIAGFSYEQYF.